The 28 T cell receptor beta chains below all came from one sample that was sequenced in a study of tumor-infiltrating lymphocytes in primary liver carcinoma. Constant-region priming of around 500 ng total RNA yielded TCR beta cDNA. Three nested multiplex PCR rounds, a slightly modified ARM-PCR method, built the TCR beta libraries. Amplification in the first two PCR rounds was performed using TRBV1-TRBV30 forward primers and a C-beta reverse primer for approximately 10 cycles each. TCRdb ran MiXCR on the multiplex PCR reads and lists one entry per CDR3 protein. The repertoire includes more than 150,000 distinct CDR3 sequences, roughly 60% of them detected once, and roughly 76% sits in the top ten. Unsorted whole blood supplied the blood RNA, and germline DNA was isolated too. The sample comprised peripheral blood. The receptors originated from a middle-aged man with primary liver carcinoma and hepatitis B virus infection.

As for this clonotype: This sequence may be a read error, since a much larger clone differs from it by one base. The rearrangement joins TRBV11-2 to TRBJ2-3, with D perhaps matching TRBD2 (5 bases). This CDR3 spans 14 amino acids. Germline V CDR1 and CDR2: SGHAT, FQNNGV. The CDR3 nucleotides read TGTGCCAGCAAAGCTGGGAGTGGCACAGATATGCAGTATTTT. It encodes CASKAGSGTDMQYF.

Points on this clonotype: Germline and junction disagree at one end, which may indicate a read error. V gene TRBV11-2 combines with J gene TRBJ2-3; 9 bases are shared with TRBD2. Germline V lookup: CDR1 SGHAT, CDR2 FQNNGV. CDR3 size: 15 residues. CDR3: CASSLTSGNTNTQYF. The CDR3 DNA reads TGTGCCAGCAGCTTGACTAGCGGAAACACAAATACGCAGTATTTT.

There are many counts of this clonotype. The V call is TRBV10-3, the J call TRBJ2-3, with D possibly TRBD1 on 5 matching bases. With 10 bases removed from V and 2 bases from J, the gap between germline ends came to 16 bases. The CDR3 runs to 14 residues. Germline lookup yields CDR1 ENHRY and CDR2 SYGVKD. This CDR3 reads CATQAPRFTDTQYF. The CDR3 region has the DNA TGTGCCACACAGGCCCCTAGATTCACAGATACGCAGTATTTT.

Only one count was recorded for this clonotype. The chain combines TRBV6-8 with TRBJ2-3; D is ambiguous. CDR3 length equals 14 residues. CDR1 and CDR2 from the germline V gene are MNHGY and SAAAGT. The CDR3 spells CANLGPASTDTQYF. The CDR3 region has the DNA TGTGCTAACCTTGGGCCTGCCTCCACAGATACGCAGTATTTT.

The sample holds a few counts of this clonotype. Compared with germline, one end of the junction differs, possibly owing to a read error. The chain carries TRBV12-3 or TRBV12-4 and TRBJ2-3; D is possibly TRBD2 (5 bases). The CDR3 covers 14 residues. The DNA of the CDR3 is TGTGCCAGCAGTTTTGCGGGTAGCACAGATACGCAGTCTTTT. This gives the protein CASSFAGSTDTQSF.

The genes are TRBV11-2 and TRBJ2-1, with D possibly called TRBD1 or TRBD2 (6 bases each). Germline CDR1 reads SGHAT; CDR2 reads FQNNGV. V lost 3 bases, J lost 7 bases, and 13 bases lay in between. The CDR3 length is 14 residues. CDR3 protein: CASSLGGPGNEQFF. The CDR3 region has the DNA TGTGCCAGCAGCTTGGGGGGCCCTGGGAATGAGCAGTTCTTC.

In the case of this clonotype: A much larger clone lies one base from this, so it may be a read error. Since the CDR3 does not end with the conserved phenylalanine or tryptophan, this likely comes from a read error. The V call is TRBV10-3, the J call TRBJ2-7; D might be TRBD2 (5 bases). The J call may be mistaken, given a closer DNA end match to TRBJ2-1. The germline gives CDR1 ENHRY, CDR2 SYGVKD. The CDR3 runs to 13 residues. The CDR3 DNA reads TGTGCCATCAGTGAGCACCCCGAGGGTGAGCAGTTCTCC. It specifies CAISEHPEGEQFS.

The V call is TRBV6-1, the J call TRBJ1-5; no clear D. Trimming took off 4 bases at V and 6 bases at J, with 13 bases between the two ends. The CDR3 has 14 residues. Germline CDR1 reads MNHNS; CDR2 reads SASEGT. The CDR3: CASSGPGVGQPQHF. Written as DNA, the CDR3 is TGTGCCAGCAGTGGACCCGGGGTGGGTCAGCCCCAGCATTTT.

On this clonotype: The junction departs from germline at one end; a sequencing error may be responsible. Here the CDR3 DNA reads TGCAGCTCTTCGGGGGGGACCGGGGAGCTGTCTTTT. It specifies CSSSGGTGELSF. V and J are TRBV29-1 and TRBJ2-2, with 8 positions matching TRBD2. Germline loops: CDR1 SQVTM, CDR2 ANQGSEA. CDR3 length equals 12 residues.

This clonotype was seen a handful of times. This CDR3 reads CASSRLAGVETQYF. The CDR3, as DNA: TGCGCCAGCAGCCGACTAGCGGGAGTGGAGACCCAGTACTTC. The chain carries TRBV4-1 and TRBJ2-5, with 12 nucleotides matching TRBD2. Germline-derived CDR1 and CDR2 are MGHRA and YSYEKL. The CDR3 extends over 14 amino acids. J was trimmed by 5 bases and V by 4 bases; bases with no gene match: 2.

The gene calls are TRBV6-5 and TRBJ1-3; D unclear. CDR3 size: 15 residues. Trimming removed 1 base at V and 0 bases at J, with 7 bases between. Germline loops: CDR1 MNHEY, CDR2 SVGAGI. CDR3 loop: CASSYWTVSGNTIYF. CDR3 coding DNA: TGTGCCAGCAGTTACTGGACTGTCTCTGGAAACACCATATATTTT.

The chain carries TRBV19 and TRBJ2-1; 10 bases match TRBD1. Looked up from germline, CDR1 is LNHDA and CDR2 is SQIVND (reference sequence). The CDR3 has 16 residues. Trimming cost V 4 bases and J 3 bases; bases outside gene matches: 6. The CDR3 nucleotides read TGTGCCAGTAGTAGACAGGGGGCGCATATCTACAATGAGCAGTTCTTC. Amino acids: CASSRQGAHIYNEQFF.

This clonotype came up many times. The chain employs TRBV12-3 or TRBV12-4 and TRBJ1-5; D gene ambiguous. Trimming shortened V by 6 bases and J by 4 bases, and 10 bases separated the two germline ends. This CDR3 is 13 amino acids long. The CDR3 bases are TGTGCCAGCAGCCGAGGTTCAAATCAGCCCCAGCATTTT. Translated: CASSRGSNQPQHF.

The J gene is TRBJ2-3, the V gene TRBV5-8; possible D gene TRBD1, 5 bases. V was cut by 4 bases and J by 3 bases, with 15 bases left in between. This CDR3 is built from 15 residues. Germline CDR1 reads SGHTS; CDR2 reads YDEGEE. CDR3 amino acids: CASSPQGVRTDTQYF. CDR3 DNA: TGTGCCAGCAGCCCTCAGGGCGTTAGAACAGATACGCAGTATTTT.

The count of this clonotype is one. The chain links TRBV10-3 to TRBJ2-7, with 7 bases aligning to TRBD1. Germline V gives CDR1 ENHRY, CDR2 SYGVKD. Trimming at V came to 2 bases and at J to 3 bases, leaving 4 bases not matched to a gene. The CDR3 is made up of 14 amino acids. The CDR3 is CAISEAGTVYEQYF. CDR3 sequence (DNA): TGTGCCATCAGTGAGGCCGGGACAGTCTACGAGCAGTACTTC.

The CDR3 bases are TGTGCCAGCGCGTCAGGGGATGTGATAACAGATACGCAGTATTTT. Translation gives CASASGDVITDTQYF. The chain combines TRBV5-5 with TRBJ2-3; D possibly corresponds to TRBD1 (6 bases). The germline V gene encodes CDR1 SGHKS and CDR2 YYEKEE (reference sequence). The CDR3 totals 15 residues. V lost 7 bases and J 3 bases, leaving 18 bases between the germline ends.

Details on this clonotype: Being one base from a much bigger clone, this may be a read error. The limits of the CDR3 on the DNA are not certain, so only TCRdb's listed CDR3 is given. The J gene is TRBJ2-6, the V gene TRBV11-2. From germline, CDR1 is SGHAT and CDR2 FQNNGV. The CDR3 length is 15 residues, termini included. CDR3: CASSLVATGANVMTF.

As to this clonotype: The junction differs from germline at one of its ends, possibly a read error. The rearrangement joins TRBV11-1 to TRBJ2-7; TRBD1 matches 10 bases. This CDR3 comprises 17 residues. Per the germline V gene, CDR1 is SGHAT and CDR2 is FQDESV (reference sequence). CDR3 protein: CGSSLTTPGQGYHEQYF. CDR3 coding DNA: TGTGGCAGCAGCTTGACAACACCGGGACAGGGGTACCACGAGCAGTACTTC.

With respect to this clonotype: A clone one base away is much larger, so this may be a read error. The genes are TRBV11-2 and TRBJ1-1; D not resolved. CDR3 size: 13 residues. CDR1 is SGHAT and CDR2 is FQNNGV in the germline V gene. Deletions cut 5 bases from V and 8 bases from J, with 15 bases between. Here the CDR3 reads CASSLHLMAEAFF. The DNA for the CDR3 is TGTGCCAGCAGCCTCCACCTGATGGCCGAAGCTTTCTTT. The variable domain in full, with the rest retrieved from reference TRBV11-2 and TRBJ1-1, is EAGVAQSPRYKIIEKRQSVAFWCNPISGHATLYWYQQILGQGPKLLIQFQNNGVVDDSQLPKDRFSAERLKGVDSTLKIQPAKLEDSAVYLCASSLHLMAEAFFGQGTRLTVV.

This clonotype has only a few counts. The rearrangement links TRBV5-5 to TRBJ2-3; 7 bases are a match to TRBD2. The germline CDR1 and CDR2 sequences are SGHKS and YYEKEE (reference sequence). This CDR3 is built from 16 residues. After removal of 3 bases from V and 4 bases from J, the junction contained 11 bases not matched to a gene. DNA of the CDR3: TGTGCCAGCAGCTCACCGTGGGGAGGGCTTCCAGATACGCAGTATTTT. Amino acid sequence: CASSSPWGGLPDTQYF.

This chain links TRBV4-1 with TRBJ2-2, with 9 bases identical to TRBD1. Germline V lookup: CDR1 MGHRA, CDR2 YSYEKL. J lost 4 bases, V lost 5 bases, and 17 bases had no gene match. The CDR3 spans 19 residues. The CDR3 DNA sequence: TGCGCCAGCAGCTACGTTAGCTCCGGAGGACAGGGGAGCACCGGGGAGCTGTTTTTT. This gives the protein CASSYVSSGGQGSTGELFF.

CDR3 DNA sequence: TGTGCCAGCTGTGGTCGGGACAGCGACACTGAAGCTTTCTTT. It encodes CASCGRDSDTEAFF. The chain carries TRBV6-6 and TRBJ1-1, with 7 bases that match TRBD1. Losses at the gene ends were 8 bases for V and 3 bases for J; bases not matched to a gene: 9. Germline V lookup: CDR1 MNHNY, CDR2 SVGAGI (reference sequence). The length of the CDR3 is 14 residues.

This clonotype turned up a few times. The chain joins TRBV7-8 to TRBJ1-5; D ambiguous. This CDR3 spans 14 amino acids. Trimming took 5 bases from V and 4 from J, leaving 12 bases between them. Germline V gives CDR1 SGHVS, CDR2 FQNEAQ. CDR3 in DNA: TGTGCCAGCAGCCCCACGGCGGGTAATCAGCCCCAGCATTTT. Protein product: CASSPTAGNQPQHF.

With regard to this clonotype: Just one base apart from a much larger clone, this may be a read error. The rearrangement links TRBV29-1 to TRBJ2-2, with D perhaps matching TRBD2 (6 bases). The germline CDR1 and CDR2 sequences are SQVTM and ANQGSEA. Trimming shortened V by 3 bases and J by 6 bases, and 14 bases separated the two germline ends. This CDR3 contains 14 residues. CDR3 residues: CSVESSVGAGELFF. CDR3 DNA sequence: TGCAGCGTTGAGTCTAGCGTGGGTGCCGGGGAGCTGTTTTTT.

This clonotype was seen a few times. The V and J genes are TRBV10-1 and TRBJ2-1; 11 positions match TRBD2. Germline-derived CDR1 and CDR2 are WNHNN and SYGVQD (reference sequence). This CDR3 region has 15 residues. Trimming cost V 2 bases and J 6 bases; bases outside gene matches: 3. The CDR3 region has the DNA TGCGCCAGCAGTGAGGGACTAGCGGGCTTCAATGAGCAGTTCTTC. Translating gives CASSEGLAGFNEQFF.

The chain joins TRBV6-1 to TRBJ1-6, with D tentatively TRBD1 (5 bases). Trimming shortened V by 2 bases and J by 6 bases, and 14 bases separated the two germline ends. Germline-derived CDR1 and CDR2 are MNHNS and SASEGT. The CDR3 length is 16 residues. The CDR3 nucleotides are TGTGCCAGCAGTGAATCCCCGGAGAGGGGTAATTCACCCCTCCACTTT. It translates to CASSESPERGNSPLHF.

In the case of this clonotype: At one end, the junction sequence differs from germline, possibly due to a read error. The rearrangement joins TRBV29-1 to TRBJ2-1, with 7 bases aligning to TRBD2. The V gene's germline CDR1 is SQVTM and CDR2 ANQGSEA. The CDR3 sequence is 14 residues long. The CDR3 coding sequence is TGCAGCGTTGATGGGACTAACTGGGCGAATGAACAGTTCTTC. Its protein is CSVDGTNWANEQFF.

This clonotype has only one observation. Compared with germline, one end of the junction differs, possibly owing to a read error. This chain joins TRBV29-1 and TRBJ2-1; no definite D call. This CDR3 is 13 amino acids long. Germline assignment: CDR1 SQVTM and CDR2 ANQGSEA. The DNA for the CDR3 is TGCAGCGTTGATGATACTACTCACAATGAGCGGTTCTTC. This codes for CSVDDTTHNERFF.